These 18 T cell receptor beta chains came from one sample sequenced in a study of T cells in Graves' hyperthyroidism and ophthalmopathy. RNA transcripts gave rise to amplified TCR beta CDR3 regions. The HTBI primer set served for first-round RT-PCR of the TCR CDR3. Via MiXCR, TCRdb re-called the multiplex PCR reads, giving one row per CDR3 protein. This repertoire shows around 340,000 distinct CDR3 sequences, about 18% found once; its top ten account for approximately 49%. The sequenced sample consisted of blood. These receptors all stem from a woman between 50 and 59 years old with Graves' hyperthyroidism.

This clonotype has at least ten counts. The V and J genes are TRBV29-1 and TRBJ2-1; 9 nucleotides agree with TRBD1. V shed 6 bases, J shed 3 bases, and the junction held 6 bases outside the gene matches. The V gene's germline CDR1 is SQVTM and CDR2 ANQGSEA. The CDR3 covers 14 residues. CDR3 nucleotides: TGCAGCGTCGGGGGGACAGGGTACTACAATGAGCAGTTCTTC. Amino acid sequence: CSVGGTGYYNEQFF.

This clonotype came up a few times. The chain is built from TRBV20-1 and TRBJ2-1, with 8 bases matching TRBD2. After removal of 7 bases from V and 4 bases from J, the junction contained 15 bases not matched to a gene. This CDR3 is built from 16 residues. CDR1 is DFQATT and CDR2 is SNEGSKA in the germline V gene (reference sequence). CDR3 loop: CSVQSGFGGAYNEQFF. The CDR3 nucleotides are TGCAGTGTTCAGTCGGGGTTCGGGGGGGCTTACAATGAGCAGTTCTTC.

Ten or more counts support this clonotype. The chain has TRBV7-9 and TRBJ2-5; TRBD2 aligns across 7 bases. V was clipped by 3 bases and J by 5 bases; unmatched bases: 9. Looked up from germline, CDR1 is SEHNR and CDR2 is FQNEAQ (reference sequence). The CDR3 is made up of 15 amino acids. CDR3 in DNA: TGTGCCAGCAGCTTCCTGGCTAGCGGAGGGGAGACCCAGTACTTC. This gives the protein CASSFLASGGETQYF.

This clonotype has more than one count but fewer than ten. The chain has TRBV29-1 and TRBJ1-1, with D perhaps TRBD1 (6 bases). Germline V gene data show CDR1 as SQVTM and CDR2 as ANQGSEA. V was cut by 8 bases and J by 5 bases, with 15 bases left in between. The CDR3 extends over 12 amino acids. CDR3 sequence: CSTLSGATEAFF. The DNA for the CDR3 is TGCAGCACCCTCTCAGGGGCGACTGAAGCTTTCTTT.

There are a few counts of this clonotype. This chain connects TRBV5-6 to TRBJ1-1; 8 nucleotides match TRBD1. Germline V lookup: CDR1 SGHDT, CDR2 YYEEEE. This CDR3 has 18 residues. Trimming at V came to 0 bases and at J to 1 base, leaving 11 bases not matched to a gene. CDR3 region: CASSLVPIGRGQNTEAFF. CDR3 sequence (DNA): TGTGCCAGCAGCTTGGTCCCTATCGGCAGGGGGCAGAACACTGAAGCTTTCTTT.

This clonotype was counted ten times or more. The chain combines TRBV6-6 with TRBJ2-2; D unresolved. Gene TRBJ1-4 matches the end of the DNA better, so the J call may be wrong. Germline-derived CDR1 and CDR2 are MNHNY and SVGAGI (reference sequence). This CDR3 comprises 14 residues. CDR3 sequence (DNA): TGTGCCAGCAGTTACTCGGTCAACACCCAAAAACTGTTTTTT. Its translation is CASSYSVNTQKLFF.

V usage is TRBV28 and J usage is TRBJ2-6; D call uncertain. This CDR3 contains 16 residues. With 6 bases removed from V and 0 bases from J, the gap between germline ends came to 12 bases. Germline V gives CDR1 MDHEN, CDR2 SYDVKM. Written as DNA, the CDR3 is TGTGCCAGCAGCCCACTTTACCGCTCTGGGGCCAACGTCCTGACTTTC. Residues: CASSPLYRSGANVLTF.

This clonotype was seen only a few times. The chain employs TRBV12-3 or TRBV12-4 and TRBJ2-1; D may be TRBD1 or TRBD2 (6 bases each). V lost 7 bases to trimming and J lost 5 bases, with 15 bases between them. The CDR3 runs 14 residues. The CDR3 DNA reads TGTGCCAGCATCAGCCGGGGGCCTCACAATGAGCAGTTCTTC. It encodes CASISRGPHNEQFF.

This chain uses TRBV5-1 with TRBJ2-7, with TRBD1 identical over 10 bases. Germline V CDR1 and CDR2: SGHRS, YFSETQ. Germline trimming cut 6 bases from V and 5 bases from J; bases unmatched to any gene: 8. The CDR3 is made up of 14 amino acids. DNA for the CDR3: TGCGCCAGCACCCCGACAGGGGGCCTAAACGAGCAGTACTTC. Protein: CASTPTGGLNEQYF.

The chain couples TRBV10-2 to TRBJ2-7; D gene uncertain. Germline CDR1 WSHSY, CDR2 SAAADI. The CDR3 loop spans 12 amino acids. The V gene lost 2 bases and the J gene lost 7 bases, with 9 bases spanning the gap. The CDR3 DNA is TGCGCCAGCAGTGAGGGGGTCGGGGAGCAGTACGTC. It translates to CASSEGVGEQYV.

The rearrangement uses TRBV24-1 and TRBJ2-1; perhaps TRBD2 as D (6 bases). The CDR3 runs to 15 residues. The germline V and J ends were trimmed by 3 bases and 3 bases, with 11 bases remaining between them. In germline, CDR1 is KGHDR, CDR2 SFDVKD. CDR3: CATSDTLGGYNEQFF. The CDR3 DNA reads as TGTGCCACCAGTGATACCCTGGGGGGCTACAATGAGCAGTTCTTC.

This clonotype was counted ten times or more. The chain recombines TRBV12-3 or TRBV12-4 with TRBJ2-1; D is ambiguous. The V gene lost 2 bases and the J gene lost 5 bases, with 7 bases spanning the gap. The CDR3 covers 13 residues. The CDR3 coding sequence is TGTGCCAGCAGTTTATATAAGGACAATGAGCAGTTCTTC. This encodes CASSLYKDNEQFF.

This clonotype was recorded many times. The V and J genes are TRBV2 and TRBJ2-3; 8 bases align to TRBD2. Germline CDR1 SNHLY, CDR2 FYNNEI. There are 15 residues in the CDR3. V shed 7 bases and J 0 bases; nucleotides not matched to a gene: 6. Written as DNA, the CDR3 is TGTGCCAGCAATTTAGCGGGGCAAAGCACAGATACGCAGTATTTT. This encodes CASNLAGQSTDTQYF.

To note about this clonotype: A read error may explain this, as a much larger clone is one base away. V is TRBV24-1 and J is TRBJ2-5; D is uncertain. The DNA end is more similar to TRBJ2-1, so the J call may be wrong. The CDR3 is 13 amino acids. The germline gives CDR1 KGHDR, CDR2 SFDVKD. CDR3 sequence reads: CATSHASQETQFF. CDR3 DNA sequence: TGTGCCACCAGTCACGCATCTCAAGAGACCCAGTTCTTC.

This clonotype occurred many times. In nucleotides, the CDR3 is TGTGCCAGCAGCCCTACCAGGGCAGGGGGTTTAGTAGCTGAAGCTTTCTTT. It yields the protein CASSPTRAGGLVAEAFF. The V call is TRBV11-2, the J call TRBJ1-1; 7 nucleotides agree with TRBD1. CDR1 SGHAT and CDR2 FQNNGV come from the germline V gene. This CDR3 has 17 amino acids. Unmatched junction bases numbered 18, after V lost 5 bases and J lost 6 bases. Based on the CDR3 plus reference TRBV11-2 and TRBJ1-1, the full variable domain is EAGVAQSPRYKIIEKRQSVAFWCNPISGHATLYWYQQILGQGPKLLIQFQNNGVVDDSQLPKDRFSAERLKGVDSTLKIQPAKLEDSAVYLCASSPTRAGGLVAEAFFGQGTRLTVV.

The chain links TRBV7-8 to TRBJ1-1, with 7 nucleotides matching TRBD1. V was clipped by 7 bases and J by 5 bases; unmatched bases: 10. From germline, CDR1 is SGHVS and CDR2 FQNEAQ. The CDR3 consists of 14 residues. CDR3 nucleotide sequence: TGTGCCAGCAACCCTGTAGGGGGCGGGACTGAAGCTTTCTTT. As protein: CASNPVGGGTEAFF.

The rearrangement joins TRBV5-1 to TRBJ2-1; possible D gene TRBD2, 6 bases. V lost 4 bases and J lost 9, with 20 bases in between. The CDR3 consists of 15 residues. Germline assignment: CDR1 SGHRS and CDR2 YFSETQ. In DNA form, the CDR3 reads TGCGCCAGCAGCCACGCGGAAGGGGTAGCGGCTGAGCAGTTCTTC. Translation gives CASSHAEGVAAEQFF.

A few counts support this clonotype. J is TRBJ1-6 and V is TRBV9; TRBD1 aligns across 9 bases. V trimming: 0 bases; J trimming: 9 bases; junction bases outside the gene matches: 4. Per the germline V gene, CDR1 is SGDLS and CDR2 is YYNGEE. The CDR3 is made up of 15 amino acids. The CDR3 here is CASSVDGQGFSPLHF. CDR3 bases: TGTGCCAGCAGCGTAGATGGACAGGGGTTTTCACCCCTCCACTTT. Full variable domain (missing parts from reference TRBV9 and TRBJ1-6): DSGVTQTPKHLITATGQRVTLRCSPRSGDLSVYWYQQSLDQGLQFLIQYYNGEERAKGNILERFSAQQFPDLHSELNLSSLELGDSALYFCASSVDGQGFSPLHFGNGTRLTVT.